Sequencing of this TCR beta chain was carried out in a study of cytomegalovirus exposure and HLA in healthy donors (dated by TCRdb to 2017 to 2019). Looking at the study overall: An earlier analysis of around 600 of the donors reported 276 Gb of sequence data and around 120 million unique TCR beta sequences from about 179 million T cells. About 280 gigabases of sequencing data and around 85 million unique TCR sequences made up an early release that covered around 640 HLA-typed donors. Of the roughly 390 genotyped donors, 65% to 90% were placed in the genetic ancestry cluster associated with self-reported Caucasian donors. The aim of the study was to test whether cataloging public T cell receptors could identify signatures of past pathogen exposure. The T cell repertoires of some 700 subjects were profiled by immunosequencing and related to cytomegalovirus serostatus. In addition to the first cohort of 650 to 800 subjects, a separate validation cohort of approximately 110 different subjects was used. High-throughput TCR immunosequencing, statistical association of individual TCRs with disease status, and machine learning were combined to predict cytomegalovirus infection status. In a later analysis, previously published TCR beta repertoires from more than 500 donors were re-analyzed and high-resolution HLA genotyping was added so that TCR occurrence patterns could be studied. Rather than drawing on any new phenotypic data, the later analysis identified candidate immune exposures from TCR beta sequences and the way those sequences occurred across donors. An earlier analysis of some 500 of the donors used high-throughput TCR beta sequencing to judge whether each TCR beta V gene segment behaved as functional or pseudogenic. Alongside the repertoire data, information on donor age, sex, ethnicity and CMV serostatus was compiled. In a later genetic analysis, genome-wide SNP genotypes for about three fifths of the 666 donors were used, and that subset was treated as a discovery cohort. Every repertoire in the discovery cohort had been generated on one and the same sequencing platform. Class I and class II HLA loci were covered by the typing at four-digit resolution. Typing coverage varied by locus: roughly 620-640 donors for A, B, C, DRB1 and DQB1; some 520 for DQA1; more than 600 for DPA1; roughly 450 for DPB1. Because of strong linkage in the cohort, roughly five DR-DQ haplotypes were treated as single units for association and clustering. Among some 410 genotyped donors of the cohort, an average of approximately 220,000 unique TCR beta nucleotide sequences was sequenced per donor, of which about 19% were non-productive. Points the paper makes about the study in general: A cluster of highly shared sequence variants was judged likely to be a technical artifact of the sequencing pipeline. In a later analysis, HLA-associated TCR beta chains were found to be more clonally expanded and to have lower generation probabilities than equally common non-associated chains. Because HLA typing was unavailable for some donors at each locus, only the typed subset was used in association tests. The earlier analysis of 587 of the donors excluded fewer than 20 rarely observed V segments, including chromosome 9 orphons, because counts were too low. According to a later analysis, most CMV-associated TCR beta chains appeared to be HLA-restricted, and the HLA associations seemed to be driven largely by CMV exposure. Roughly uniform sequencing depth across donors was assumed in presence/absence analyses, although this assumption may not hold. This cohort had only TCR beta chains sequenced, and the lack of alpha or paired-chain data limited which features could be detected. Correlated functional status among segregating V segments might be attributable to linkage disequilibrium, but an unknown experimental factor could not be ruled out. A further reported finding was that TCR beta sequences accurately predicted the HLA-A and HLA-B alleles for most subjects in the first cohort. In vitro tests confirmed that a few of the cytomegalovirus-associated TCR beta chains recognize cytomegalovirus antigens. In a later analysis, more than 15,000 TCR beta sequences were associated with specific HLA alleles at a false discovery rate of 0.05. The authors suggested that the approach could potentially be generalized to other disease states and immunological phenotypes. In the study, approximately 160 TCR beta chains were listed as associated with cytomegalovirus. In both the original and validation cohorts, the classifier was reported to diagnose cytomegalovirus status with high specificity and sensitivity. Several of the top co-occurrence clusters appeared to be linked to parvovirus B19, influenza, CMV and Epstein-Barr virus, according to a later analysis. An earlier analysis of approximately 530 of the donors showed that most TCR beta V segments appeared in productive rearrangements either about 87% or about 30% of the time, which broadly matched IMGT annotations. Immune exposure information for the cohort was limited to CMV serostatus. According to a later genetic analysis, donors in an Asian-associated ancestry cluster had fewer N-insertions in productive TCRs than the approximately 630-donor mean. Assigning TCR associations to individual alleles was difficult when HLA alleles, especially DR and DQ, strongly co-occurred. A later genetic analysis associated a missense DCLRE1C variant with V-gene and J-gene trimming of TCR beta chains, and an independent cohort replicated the association. Some IMGT-functional V segments, including TRBV6-2 and TRBV6-3, could not be told apart with the 87-base-pair reads, so those segments were excluded. Most TCR sequences were seen in very few donors, while some public TCRs were found in many individuals. In a later analysis, the rate of TCR association differed among HLA loci, with DRB1 alleles having the most associated TCRs and HLA-C alleles having the fewest.

Relative to germline, V is missing 6 bases and J is missing 7 bases, with 9 bases of the junction outside any gene match. From the germline V gene, CDR1 is MNHEY and CDR2 is SVGAGI. Spanning cysteine to phenylalanine, the CDR3 consists of 15 amino acids. Only CDR3 DNA remains: 45 bases, in frame from the first base. In regard to this clone: Which antigen it targets is not known. The input lacks base qualities; no much larger clone sits a single base away.

The cohort was made up of 500 to 850 healthy bone marrow donors. At the time of sampling, every cohort member was nominally healthy, though immune exposures that went unrecorded were likely present. The donor was CMV seronegative and belonged to the group of approximately 320 seronegative cohort members. A peripheral blood sample was provided by each donor, and peripheral blood mononuclear cells were used for TCR beta sequencing. Genomic DNA was extracted from the blood cell samples with the Qiagen DNeasy Blood Extraction Kit. Library creation used the immunoSEQ multiplex PCR assay. The multiplex PCR relied on a mix of 60 forward primers for TCR Vbeta segments and 13 reverse primers for TCR Jbeta segments. The CDR3 region of rearranged TCR beta genes was amplified from genomic DNA with a multiplex PCR assay. On the Illumina HiSeq System, the amplified TCR beta libraries were sequenced as 87-base-pair reads. Per the original workflow: In a later analysis, some 80 million unique TCR beta chains were counted across the approximately 620 repertoires, and about 9.9 million of these chains were shared by at least two donors. Raw reads were error-corrected and collapsed into unique sequences by a nearest-neighbor algorithm in which closely related sequences were merged to remove PCR and sequencing errors. To assign V, D and J gene segments, CDR3 sequences were aligned to IMGT reference sequences. Each retained sequence needed at least a six-nucleotide match to both a V gene segment and a J gene segment. A rearrangement counted as productive if the CDR3 had no stop codons and remained in frame with V and J, and every other rearrangement counted as non-productive. CDR3 was defined by IMGT convention, running from the second conserved V-encoded cysteine to the conserved J-encoded phenylalanine. The earlier analysis of roughly 590 of the donors excluded sequences that lacked an unambiguous match to a single V gene segment. In an earlier analysis of a few hundred of the donors, V segments were called functional above 56.7% productive rearrangements and were called segregating when the between-donor standard deviation exceeded 5%. A statistical classification framework was built to diagnose cytomegalovirus status from the catalog of TCR beta chain sequences. In a later analysis, TCR nucleotide sequences were compared against IMGT/GENE-DB human TR gene sequences so that V and J genes could be assigned. A later analysis assigned CDR3 sequences and most-parsimonious VDJ recombination scenarios with the TCRdist pipeline. A later analysis defined each TCR beta chain by its CDR3 amino acid sequence plus V-gene family, and excluded reads lacking a unique V-gene family. A later analysis removed several hundred highly shared, low-generation-probability nucleotide sequences to deal with suspected cross-contamination and a sequencing artifact. In a later analysis, a clonal expansion index was calculated for each public chain from normalized within-repertoire ranks of inferred template counts. In a later analysis, generation probabilities were computed with a VDJ recombination model fitted to out-of-frame rearrangements, and the resulting probabilities were checked against IGoR. In a later analysis, hypergeometric tests were used to score TCR-TCR, TCR-HLA and TCR-CMV co-occurrence, with a repertoire-size bias correction applied to TCR pairs. To estimate false discovery rates, a later analysis permuted the HLA or CMV assignments 20 times. In a later analysis, co-occurring TCRs were grouped with DBSCAN, and TCRdist sequence similarity was added when clustering was performed within HLA-allele-positive subsets. Repertoires with fewer than 30,000 or more than 120,000 public chains were left out of co-occurrence clustering, as were a handful of repertoires with anomalous nucleotide sharing. The immuneACCESS repertoire file appears here via TCRdb, limited to in-frame rearrangements. These files lack a portion of the clones; in checked studies, under half of the deficit traces to unresolved V genes, and the cause of the others is not known. The DNA was the basis for D and trimming; V, J and clone size are from that table. Here the sample has approximately 100,000 clones; roughly 80% occur a single time. The top ten hold 2.7% of the sample.

Sequencing was carried out using PBMCs. The TCR was taken from a female donor in good health and CMV-seronegative. This sequence uses TRBV6-5 and TRBJ2-1, with TRBD2 identical over 10 junction bases. The encoded CDR3 is CASSPWTSGRNEQFF. The bases are TGTGCCAGCAGCCCCTGGACTAGCGGACGGAATGAGCAGTTCTTC.